A selection of T cell receptor beta chains follows, all from one sample in a study of regulatory T cells in long-lasting Graves disease. TCRdb re-called the multiplex PCR reads with MiXCR, one entry per CDR3 protein. The repertoire includes about 560,000 distinct CDR3 sequences, 15% to 20% of them detected once, and around 11% sits in the top ten. This sample was shared with a second study, whose subject was T cells in Graves' hyperthyroidism and ophthalmopathy.

Specimen: peripheral blood mononuclear cells (PBMCs), collected at new diagnosis, from a patient treated with antithyroid drugs. The source of these receptors is a man in his late teens or twenties with Graves disease. The CDR3 runs from the conserved cysteine through the conserved F or W. The order of the fields is D gene, clone size, V gene, J gene, CDR3 DNA, CDR3 protein. A D gene is named only where the DNA matches it firmly. Clone size appears in some rows only: once, few, many, or a class for an expanded clone.

D: NA; size: many; V: TRBV20-1; J: TRBJ1-1; DNA: TGCAGTGCTAGAGATGTGGACACCTTAAACACTGAAGCTTTCTTT; CDR3: CSARDVDTLNTEAFF
D: NA; size: many; V: TRBV11-2; J: TRBJ1-1; DNA: TGTGCCAACAGCTTAGTCGAGGGGAACACTGAAGCTTTCTTT; CDR3: CANSLVEGNTEAFF
D: TRBD1; size: many; V: TRBV27; J: TRBJ2-7; DNA: TGTGCCAGCAGTTTACTTCTGGGACAGGGGGCCGGCGAGCAGTACTTC; CDR3: CASSLLLGQGAGEQYF
D: TRBD1; size: few; V: TRBV28; J: TRBJ1-5; DNA: TGTGTCAGCAAAGACAGGGGATGGGGCAAGCGTCAGCCCCAGCATTTT; CDR3: CVSKDRGWGKRQPQHF
D: NA; size: NA; V: TRBV12-3/TRBV12-4; J: TRBJ1-2; DNA: TGTGCCAGCAGAAAGCCCAGGGGAGCTAACTATGGCTACACCTTC; CDR3: CASRKPRGANYGYTF
D: TRBD1; size: many; V: TRBV5-1; J: TRBJ1-1; DNA: TGCGCCAGCAGCTTGTACAGGGGGGACTTGAACACTGAAGCTTTCTTT; CDR3: CASSLYRGDLNTEAFF
D: TRBD1; size: many; V: TRBV27; J: TRBJ1-5; DNA: TGTGCCAGCAGTTTACGCCGGACAGGAAGCAATCAGCCCCAGCATTTT; CDR3: CASSLRRTGSNQPQHF
D: TRBD2; size: many; V: TRBV20-1; J: TRBJ2-7; DNA: TGCAGTGCTAGAGATTCAGGGACTAGCGGAAATTACGAGCAGTACTTC; CDR3: CSARDSGTSGNYEQYF
D: TRBD2; size: many; V: TRBV5-1; J: TRBJ2-2; DNA: TGCGCCAGCAGCCCAGACAGGGTGGAGACTAGCGGGAGGACCACCGGGGAGCTGTTTTTT; CDR3: CASSPDRVETSGRTTGELFF
D: TRBD1; size: NA; V: TRBV6-1; J: TRBJ2-1; DNA: TGTGCCAGCGCTCGGGCAGGGGGCGCTCACAATGAGCAGTTCTTC; CDR3: CASARAGGAHNEQFF
D: TRBD1; size: NA; V: TRBV6-2/TRBV6-3; J: TRBJ2-1; DNA: TGTGCCAGCAGTTACACGACAGGGCTGAGCAATGAGCAGTTCTTC; CDR3: CASSYTTGLSNEQFF
D: NA; size: many; V: TRBV12-3/TRBV12-4; J: TRBJ2-2; DNA: TGTGCCAGCAGTTTCGGACAACAGAACACCGGGGAGCTGTTTTTT; CDR3: CASSFGQQNTGELFF
D: NA; size: few; V: TRBV13; J: TRBJ2-3; DNA: TGTGCCAGCAGCATGCAACTAGAGGGAGAGGTAGATACGCAGTATTTT; CDR3: CASSMQLEGEVDTQYF
D: TRBD2; size: NA; V: TRBV19; J: TRBJ2-5; DNA: TGTGCCAGTAGTATCGGGGGAGGGATCGCAGAGACCCAGTACTTC; CDR3: CASSIGGGIAETQYF
D: TRBD2; size: many; V: TRBV28; J: TRBJ2-3; DNA: TGTGCCAGCAATAGCGGGAGCCCCGGGACAGATACGCAGTATTTT; CDR3: CASNSGSPGTDTQYF
D: NA; size: many; V: TRBV12-3/TRBV12-4; J: TRBJ1-1; DNA: TGTGCCAGCTACGCCGCCTTCACAGGGAGGGGTAACACTGAAGCTTTCTTT; CDR3: CASYAAFTGRGNTEAFF
D: NA; size: many; V: TRBV28; J: TRBJ2-7; DNA: TGTGCCAGCAGTTCTAGGGACACACCACCTTACTACGAGCAGTACTTC; CDR3: CASSSRDTPPYYEQYF
D: TRBD1; size: NA; V: TRBV2; J: TRBJ2-1; DNA: TGTGCCAGCAGGGGGGGCCGGACGGGACAGGGGAGCAATGAGCAGTTCTTC; CDR3: CASRGGRTGQGSNEQFF
D: TRBD1; size: NA; V: TRBV6-1; J: TRBJ1-1; DNA: TGTGCCAGCACCCGGTTCGGGACAGGGGTCGTGAACACTGAAGCTTTCTTT; CDR3: CASTRFGTGVVNTEAFF
D: NA; size: NA; V: TRBV12-3/TRBV12-4; J: TRBJ1-5; DNA: TGTGCCAGCACCCCCGGGGGGGGCAATCAGCCCCAGCATTTT; CDR3: CASTPGGGNQPQHF
D: NA; size: NA; V: TRBV20-1; J: TRBJ1-1; DNA: TGCAGTGCTCCAGGGACGTCTGAAGCTCTCTTT; CDR3: CSAPGTSEALF